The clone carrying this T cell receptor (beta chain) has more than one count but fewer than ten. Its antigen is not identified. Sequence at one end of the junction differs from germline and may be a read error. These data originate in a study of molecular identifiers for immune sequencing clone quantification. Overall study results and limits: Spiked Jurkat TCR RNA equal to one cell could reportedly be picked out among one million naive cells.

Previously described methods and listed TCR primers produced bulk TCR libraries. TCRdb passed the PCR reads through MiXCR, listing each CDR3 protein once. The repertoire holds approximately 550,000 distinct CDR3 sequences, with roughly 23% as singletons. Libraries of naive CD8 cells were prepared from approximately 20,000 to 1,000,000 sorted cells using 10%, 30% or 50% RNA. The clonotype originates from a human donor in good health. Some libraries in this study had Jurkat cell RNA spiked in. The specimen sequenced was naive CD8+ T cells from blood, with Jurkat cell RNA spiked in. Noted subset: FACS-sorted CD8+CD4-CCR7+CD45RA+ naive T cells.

CDR3 DNA sequence: TGCGCCGGCAGCTTGGAAGGGCCGGGACAGGGGGCTCGGGACACTGAAGCTTTCTTT. Translating it yields CAGSLEGPGQGARDTEAFF. This chain links TRBV5-1 with TRBJ1-1; 12 bases map to TRBD1. CDR1 SGHRS and CDR2 YFSETQ come from the germline V gene. This CDR3 has 19 residues.